These T cell receptor beta chains were read from a single sample in a study of cytomegalovirus exposure and HLA in healthy donors. The assay was immunoSEQ multiplex PCR, and TCRdb's table has in-frame clones only and misses some. This sample carries roughly 140,000 clones, around 80% of them seen once, and the ten largest clones take around 4.9%. Sequencing was carried out using PBMCs. Receptors were obtained from a male donor in good health and CMV-seronegative. Both conserved end residues are part of each CDR3. D genes are given only for firm matches. The size field is filled for only some rows; it gives once, few, many or a size class.

len,d_gene,v_gene,j_gene,abundance,CDR3nt,CDR3aa
11,.,TRBV6-6,TRBJ1-3,few,TGTGCCAGCAGTTACATAGACACCATATATTTT,CASSYIDTIYF
11,.,TRBV20-1,TRBJ2-5,.,TGCAGTGCCCCCGTTCCCGGGACCCAGTACTTC,CSAPVPGTQYF
14,TRBD1,TRBV15,TRBJ1-5,.,TGTGCCACCAGCAGACGCCAGGGGGATCAGCCCCAGCATTTT,CATSRRQGDQPQHF
14,TRBD2,TRBV28,TRBJ2-3,.,TGTGCCAGCAGTAAGGGAGGGTCAACAGATACGCAGTATTTT,CASSKGGSTDTQYF
14,TRBD1,TRBV11-2,TRBJ1-2,.,TGTGCCAGCAGCTTAGAAGGGGGCTACTATGGCTACACCTTC,CASSLEGGYYGYTF
17,.,TRBV5-4,TRBJ2-3,.,TGTGCCAGCAGCTTTTTCGTTGGCGGGGCTAGCACAGATACGCAGTATTTT,CASSFFVGGASTDTQYF
15,.,TRBV7-2,TRBJ2-5,once,TGTGCCAGCAGCTTAAGCTTAGCGCAACAAGAGACCCAGTACTTC,CASSLSLAQQETQYF
14,.,TRBV6-5,TRBJ2-5,.,TGTGCCAGCAGTTACTCGATTTACGGGGAGACCCAGTACTTC,CASSYSIYGETQYF
14,TRBD2,TRBV5-4,TRBJ2-7,.,TGTGCCAGCAGCTTGGGACTAGCCCTGGGGGAGCAGTACTTC,CASSLGLALGEQYF
15,TRBD1,TRBV6-1,TRBJ1-1,.,TGTGCCAGCAAAAAGACAGGGGGTGTGAACACTGAAGCTTTCTTT,CASKKTGGVNTEAFF
15,TRBD1,TRBV9,TRBJ1-2,.,TGTGCCAGCAGCGAACAGACAGGGGCTAACTATGGCTACACCTTC,CASSEQTGANYGYTF
13,.,TRBV2,TRBJ1-1,.,TGTGCCAGCGAAGTGAGCCAGAACACTGAAGCTTTCTTT,CASEVSQNTEAFF
15,.,TRBV7-2,TRBJ2-6,.,TGTGCCAGCAGCTCAGTACGTCCTGGGGCCAACGTCCTGACTTTC,CASSSVRPGANVLTF
14,.,TRBV4-3,TRBJ2-2,.,TGCGCCAGCAGCCAAGCGGTCGGGGCCGGGGAGCTGTTTTTT,CASSQAVGAGELFF
18,.,TRBV15,TRBJ1-4,.,TGTGCCACCAGCAGAGATCGCGGGACGGTTGCAACTAATGAAAAACTGTTTTTT,CATSRDRGTVATNEKLFF
14,.,TRBV29-1,TRBJ2-5,few,TGCAGCGTTTTTCCCTACTCGTACCAAGAGACCCAGTACTTC,CSVFPYSYQETQYF
15,TRBD1,TRBV7-2,TRBJ1-3,.,TGTGCCAGCAGCTTGGGTCGGACAGGGGGAAACACCATATATTTT,CASSLGRTGGNTIYF
15,TRBD1,TRBV6-5,TRBJ1-3,once,TGTGCCAGCAGACAACAGGGGGCTTCTGGAAACACCATATATTTT,CASRQQGASGNTIYF
16,TRBD1,TRBV6-5,TRBJ1-2,.,TGTGCCAGCAGTTACTCGAGGGGGACAGGGGCCAGGGGCTACACCTTC,CASSYSRGTGARGYTF
15,.,TRBV7-6,TRBJ1-2,.,TGTGCCAGCAGCTTACTGAACCCCGGTGATTCTGGCTACACCTTC,CASSLLNPGDSGYTF
11,.,TRBV6-5,TRBJ1-2,.,TGTGCCAGCACGGGGGGCTATGGCTACACCTTC,CASTGGYGYTF
11,TRBD1,TRBV20-1,TRBJ2-7,few,TGCAGTGCTCCAACAGGGGAACATCAGTACTTC,CSAPTGEHQYF
16,.,TRBV5-8,TRBJ2-7,.,TGTGCCAGCAGCCCGATAGGGGGGGCGAAGACCTACGAGCAGTACTTC,CASSPIGGAKTYEQYF
13,TRBD1,TRBV29-1,TRBJ1-3,.,TGCAGCATTGACCAGGGGGCTGGAAACACCATATATTTT,CSIDQGAGNTIYF
16,.,TRBV5-1,TRBJ2-6,.,TGCGCCAGCAGCTCCGGACAGATCTCTGGGGCCAACGTCCTGACTTTC,CASSSGQISGANVLTF
15,TRBD1,TRBV9,TRBJ2-1,.,TGTGCCAGCAGCGTAGACGGGACAGGGATTAATGAGCAGTTCTTC,CASSVDGTGINEQFF
14,.,TRBV7-2,TRBJ1-6,once,TGTGCCAGCAGCAACCCCGGGGGGAATTCACCCCTCCACTTT,CASSNPGGNSPLHF
17,.,TRBV4-1,TRBJ1-2,.,TGCGCCAGCAGCCAGGGGCTAAGGGCCAGTGGACACGCTGGCTACACCTTC,CASSQGLRASGHAGYTF
18,TRBD1,TRBV6-1,TRBJ2-3,.,TGTGCCAGCAGTGAAATTCAGTCTAGGGACAGGGTCACAGATACGCAGTATTTT,CASSEIQSRDRVTDTQYF
15,TRBD1,TRBV9,TRBJ2-3,.,TGTGCCAGCGGTCTCGGACCAGGGGGTCCCATAACGCAGTATTTT,CASGLGPGGPITQYF
14,.,TRBV7-3,TRBJ2-2,.,TGTGCCAGCAGACGAGCGGCGAGCACCGGGGAGCTGTTTTTT,CASRRAASTGELFF
14,.,TRBV2,TRBJ1-1,.,TGTGCCAGCAGGATATTGACAGTGAACACTGAAGCTTTCTTT,CASRILTVNTEAFF
16,.,TRBV2,TRBJ1-1,.,TGTGCCAGCAGCGGTCCCAATACCAGGGTTAAGACTGAAGCTTTCTTT,CASSGPNTRVKTEAFF